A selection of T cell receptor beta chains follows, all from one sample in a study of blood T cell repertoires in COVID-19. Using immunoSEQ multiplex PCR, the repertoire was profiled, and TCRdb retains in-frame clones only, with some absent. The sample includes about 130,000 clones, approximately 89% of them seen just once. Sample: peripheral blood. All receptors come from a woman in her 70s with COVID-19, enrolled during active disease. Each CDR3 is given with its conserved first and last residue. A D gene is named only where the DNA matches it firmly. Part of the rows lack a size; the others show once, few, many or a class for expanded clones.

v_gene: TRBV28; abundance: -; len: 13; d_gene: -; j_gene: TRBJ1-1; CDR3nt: TGTGCCAGCAGACAGGTACCTGACACTGAAGCTTTCTTT; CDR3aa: CASRQVPDTEAFF
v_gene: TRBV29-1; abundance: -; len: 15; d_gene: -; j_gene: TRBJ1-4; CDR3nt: TGCAGCGTTGAAGATCCCGGGGGGCCCAATGAAAAACTGTTTTTT; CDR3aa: CSVEDPGGPNEKLFF
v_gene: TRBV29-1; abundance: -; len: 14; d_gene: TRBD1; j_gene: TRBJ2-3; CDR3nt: TGCAGCGTTGAAGATCTAGGGGGCGGAGATACGCAGTATTTT; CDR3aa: CSVEDLGGGDTQYF
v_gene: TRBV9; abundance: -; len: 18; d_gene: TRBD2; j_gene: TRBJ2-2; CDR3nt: TGTGCCAGCAGCCGGGAACCGGGGGCGGGGGGCAGCACCGGGGAGCTGTTTTTT; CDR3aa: CASSREPGAGGSTGELFF
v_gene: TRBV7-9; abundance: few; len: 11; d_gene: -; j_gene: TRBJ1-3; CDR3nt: TGTGCCAGCGTACTCGGAAACACCATATATTTT; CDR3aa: CASVLGNTIYF
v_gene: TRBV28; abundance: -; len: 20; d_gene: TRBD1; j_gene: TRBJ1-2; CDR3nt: TGTGCCAGCAGTTCTCCCTCATGGCCCCAAGACAGGGTGGGGCACTATGGCTACACCTTC; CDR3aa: CASSSPSWPQDRVGHYGYTF
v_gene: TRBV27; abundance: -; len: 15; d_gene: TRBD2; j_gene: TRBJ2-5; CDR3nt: TGTGCCAGCAGTTTGCGGCGGGGGGGCCTTGAGACCCAGTACTTC; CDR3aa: CASSLRRGGLETQYF
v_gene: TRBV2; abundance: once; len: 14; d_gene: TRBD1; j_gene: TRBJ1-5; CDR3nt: TGTGCCAGCAGTGATGGGACAGGTAGAGGGCCCCAGCATTTT; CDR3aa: CASSDGTGRGPQHF
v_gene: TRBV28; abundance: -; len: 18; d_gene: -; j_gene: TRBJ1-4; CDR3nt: TGTGCCAGCAGTGGTCGAGGGAGGGGCGGTGGAACTAATGAAAAACTGTTTTTT; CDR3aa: CASSGRGRGGGTNEKLFF
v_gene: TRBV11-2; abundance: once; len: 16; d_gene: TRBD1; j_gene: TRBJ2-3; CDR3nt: TGTGCCAGCAGCTTAACTGTGGGACAGGCGCAAGATACGCAGTATTTT; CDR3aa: CASSLTVGQAQDTQYF
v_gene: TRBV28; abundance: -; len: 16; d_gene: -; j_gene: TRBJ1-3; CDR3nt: TGTGCCAGCAGTTCCGGGACAATTAACTCTGGAAACACCATATATTTT; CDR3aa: CASSSGTINSGNTIYF
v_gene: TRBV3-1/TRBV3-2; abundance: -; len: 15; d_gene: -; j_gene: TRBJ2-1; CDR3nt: TGTGCCAGCAGCCAAGACGGGCAGGGGTTCAATGAGCAGTTCTTC; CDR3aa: CASSQDGQGFNEQFF
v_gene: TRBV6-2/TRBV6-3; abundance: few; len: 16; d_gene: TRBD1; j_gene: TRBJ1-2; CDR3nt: TGTGCCAGCAGTGACGATTTAAAGGGACAGGGGGCTCTCTACACCTTC; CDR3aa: CASSDDLKGQGALYTF
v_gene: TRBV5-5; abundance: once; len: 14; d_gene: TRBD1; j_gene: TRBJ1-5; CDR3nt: TGTGCCAGCAGCCGGACAGGGTCAGGTCAGCCCCAGCATTTT; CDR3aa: CASSRTGSGQPQHF
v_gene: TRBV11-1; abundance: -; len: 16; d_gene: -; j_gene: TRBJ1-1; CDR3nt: TGTGCCAGCAGCGATATTGGACAGAAGGGATTCACTGAAGCTTTCTTT; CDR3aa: CASSDIGQKGFTEAFF
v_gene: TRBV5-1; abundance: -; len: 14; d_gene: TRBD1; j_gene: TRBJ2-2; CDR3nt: TGCGCCAGTTTCAGGGGGCTAGACACCGGGGAGCTGTTTTTT; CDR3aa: CASFRGLDTGELFF
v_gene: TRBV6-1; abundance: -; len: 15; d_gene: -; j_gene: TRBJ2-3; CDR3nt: TGTGCCAGCAGTGAAACCCGGAGGGGCACAGATACGCAGTATTTT; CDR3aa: CASSETRRGTDTQYF
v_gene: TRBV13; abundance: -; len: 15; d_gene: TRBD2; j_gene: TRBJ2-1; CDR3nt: TGTGCCAGCAGCTCCGGACTAGCGGGGGGGCTCGAGCAGTTCTTC; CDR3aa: CASSSGLAGGLEQFF
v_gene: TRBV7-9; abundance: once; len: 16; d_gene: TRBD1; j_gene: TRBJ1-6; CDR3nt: TGTGCCAGCAGCTGGAACACCGGGACAGTTAATTCACCCCTCCACTTT; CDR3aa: CASSWNTGTVNSPLHF
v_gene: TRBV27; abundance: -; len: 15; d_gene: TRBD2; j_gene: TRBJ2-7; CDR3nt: TGTGCCAGCAGCTCACGGGCGGGGGAAATCTACGAGCAGTACTTC; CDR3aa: CASSSRAGEIYEQYF
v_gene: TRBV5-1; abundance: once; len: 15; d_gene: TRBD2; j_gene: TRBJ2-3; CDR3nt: TGCGCCAGCCGATATAGCGGGGGTAGCACAGATACGCAGTATTTT; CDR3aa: CASRYSGGSTDTQYF
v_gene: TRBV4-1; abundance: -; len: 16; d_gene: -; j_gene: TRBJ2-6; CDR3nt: TGCGCCAGCAGCCAGACACAGTACTCTGGGGCCAACGTCCTGACTTTC; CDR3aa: CASSQTQYSGANVLTF
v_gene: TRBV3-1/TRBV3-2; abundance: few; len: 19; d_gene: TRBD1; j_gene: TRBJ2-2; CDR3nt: TGTGCCAGCAGCAGGACAGGGGGCAGTTTGCTTTCAGTTTCCGGGGAGCTGTTTTTT; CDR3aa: CASSRTGGSLLSVSGELFF
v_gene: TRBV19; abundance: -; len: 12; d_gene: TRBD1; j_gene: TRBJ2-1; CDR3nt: TGTGCCAGTAAACAGGGGGCTAATGAGCAGTTCTTC; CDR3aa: CASKQGANEQFF
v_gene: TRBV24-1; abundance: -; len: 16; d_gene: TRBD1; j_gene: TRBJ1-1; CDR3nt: TGTGCCACCAGGGGCAACCCGACAGGGGGGAACACTGAAGCTTTCTTT; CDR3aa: CATRGNPTGGNTEAFF
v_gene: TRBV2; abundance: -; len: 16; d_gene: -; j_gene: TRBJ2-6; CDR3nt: TGTGCCAGCAGTGAAACACTATTCTCTGGGGCCAACGTCCTGACTTTC; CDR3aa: CASSETLFSGANVLTF
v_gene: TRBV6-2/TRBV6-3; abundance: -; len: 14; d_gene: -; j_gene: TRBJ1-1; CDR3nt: TGTGCCAGCAGTAATCAGGGTGTGAACACTGAAGCTTTCTTT; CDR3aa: CASSNQGVNTEAFF
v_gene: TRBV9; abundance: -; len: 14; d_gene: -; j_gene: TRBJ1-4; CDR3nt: TGTGCCAGCAGCGGACGGGCAACTAATGAAAAACTGTTTTTT; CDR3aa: CASSGRATNEKLFF